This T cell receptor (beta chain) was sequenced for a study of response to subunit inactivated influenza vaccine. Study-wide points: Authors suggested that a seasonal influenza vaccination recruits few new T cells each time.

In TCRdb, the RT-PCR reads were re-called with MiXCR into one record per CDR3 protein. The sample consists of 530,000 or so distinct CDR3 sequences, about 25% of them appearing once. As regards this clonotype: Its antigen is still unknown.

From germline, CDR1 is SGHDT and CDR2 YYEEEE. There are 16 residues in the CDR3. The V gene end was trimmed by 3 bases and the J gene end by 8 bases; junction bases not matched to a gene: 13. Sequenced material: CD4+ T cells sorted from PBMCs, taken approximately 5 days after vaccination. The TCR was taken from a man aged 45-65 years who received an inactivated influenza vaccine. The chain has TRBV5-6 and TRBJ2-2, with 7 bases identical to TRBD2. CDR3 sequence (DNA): TGTGCCAGCAGCTCACCGGGACTATACGCTTCGGGGGAGCTGTTTTTT. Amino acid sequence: CASSSPGLYASGELFF.